The 7 T cell receptor beta chains presented below share a single source sample, sequenced in a study of T cells in Graves' hyperthyroidism and ophthalmopathy. TCR beta CDR3 regions were amplified from RNA transcripts. The TCR CDR3 first-round RT-PCR relied on the HTBI primer set. Each CDR3 protein is one row after TCRdb ran MiXCR on the multiplex PCR reads. The repertoire includes about 580,000 distinct CDR3 sequences, approximately 13% of them detected once, and roughly 6.2% sits in the top ten. The sequenced sample was blood. These receptors all come from a young woman with Graves' hyperthyroidism that later progressed to Graves' ophthalmopathy.

At least ten counts were recorded for this clonotype. This chain uses TRBV10-3 with TRBJ1-1; 7 positions match TRBD1. CDR3 length: 13 amino acids. Looked up from germline, CDR1 is ENHRY and CDR2 is SYGVKD. The ends lost 6 bases at V and 3 bases at J; junction bases unmatched: 4. In nucleotides, the CDR3 is TGTGCCATCAGCGGAGACAGGGACACTGAAGCTTTCTTT. Translating it yields CAISGDRDTEAFF.

This chain links TRBV7-9 with TRBJ2-7, with TRBD2 matching 14 bases. Trimming removed 3 bases from V and 5 bases from J; junction bases left unmatched: 3. Germline CDR1 reads SEHNR; CDR2 reads FQNEAQ (reference sequence). The length of the CDR3 is 15 residues. The CDR3 sequence is CASSLGTSGSDEQYF. The CDR3 DNA is TGTGCCAGCAGCTTGGGGACTAGCGGGAGTGACGAGCAGTACTTC. The variable domain in full, with the rest retrieved from reference TRBV7-9 and TRBJ2-7, is DTGVSQNPRHKITKRGQNVTFRCDPISEHNRLYWYRQTLGQGPEFLTYFQNEAQLEKSRLLSDRFSAERPKGSFSTLEIQRTEQGDSAMYLCASSLGTSGSDEQYFGPGTRLTVT.

In this sample, this clonotype turned up many times. V and J are TRBV29-1 and TRBJ2-3; possibly TRBD2 for D (6 bases). CDR3 size: 15 residues. Germline CDR1 reads SQVTM; CDR2 reads ANQGSEA. V shed 2 bases and J shed 3 bases, with 15 bases lying between them. CDR3 loop: CSVERSRDFTDTQYF. CDR3 nucleotides: TGCAGCGTTGAACGTTCCCGGGACTTTACAGATACGCAGTATTTT.

This clonotype showed up many times. The V gene is TRBV7-3, the J gene TRBJ1-1, with 7 bases matching TRBD1. The germline CDR1 and CDR2 sequences are SGHTA and FQGTGA. The CDR3 is 15 residues long. The junction had 3 bases not matched to a gene; V was cut back by 2 bases and J by 0 bases. DNA of the CDR3: TGTGCCAGCAGCTTAGCAGGGGGGATGAACACTGAAGCTTTCTTT. Its translation is CASSLAGGMNTEAFF.

This clonotype was recorded at least ten times. The chain recombines TRBV5-5 with TRBJ1-6; D remains unclear. The length of the CDR3 is 17 residues. Trimming removed 0 bases from V and 0 bases from J, with 10 bases in between. Germline V gene lookup returns CDR1 SGHKS and CDR2 YYEKEE (reference sequence). In DNA form, the CDR3 reads TGTGCCAGCAGCTTGGATTGGCAGAGCTCCTATAATTCACCCCTCCACTTT. Protein: CASSLDWQSSYNSPLHF. The entire variable domain, with the rest obtained from reference TRBV5-5 and TRBJ1-6, is as follows: DAGVTQSPTHLIKTRGQQVTLRCSPISGHKSVSWYQQVLGQGPQFIFQYYEKEERGRGNFPDRFSARQFPNYSSELNVNALLLGDSALYLCASSLDWQSSYNSPLHFGNGTRLTVT.

This clonotype was seen many times. The V and J genes are TRBV27 and TRBJ2-3; D not certain. Germline lookup yields CDR1 MNHEY and CDR2 SMNVEV (reference sequence). Trimming stripped 8 bases from V and 2 bases from J, with 14 bases between. The CDR3 is 14 residues long. DNA of the CDR3: TGTGCCAGCTCCTTTGGGCGGTTCACAGATACGCAGTATTTT. Its translation: CASSFGRFTDTQYF.

This rearrangement joins TRBV25-1 to TRBJ2-2; perhaps D is TRBD1 or TRBD2 (5 bases each). This CDR3 comprises 13 residues. V was cut by 11 bases and J by 1 base, with 11 bases left in between. Germline CDR1 and CDR2: MGHDK and SYGVNS. This CDR3 reads CACGGMNTGELFF. The CDR3 DNA reads as TGTGCCTGTGGGGGTATGAACACCGGGGAGCTGTTTTTT.